These 19 T cell receptor beta chains were sequenced from one sample in a study of Ad26.COV2.S vaccination and SARS-CoV-2 variants. Treatment of the sample: 15 to 20 received Ad26.COV2.S at low or high dose, single or two shots; about five received placebo; per-sample allocation not given. Each sample was drawn 63 days after the first injection (of vaccine or placebo). Measured with immunoSEQ multiplex PCR; TCRdb has only the in-frame clones, and not every one. Of roughly 700,000 clones in the sample, around 90% were seen once. Sequencing was performed on peripheral blood, taken in a trial of Ad26.COV2.S vaccine versus placebo. The receptors were gathered from a person between 18 and 65 years old who received the Ad26.COV2.S COVID-19 vaccine or a placebo.

This sequence joins TRBV7-2 and TRBJ1-5, with D possibly being TRBD1 (5 bases). Germline V lookup: CDR1 SGHTA, CDR2 FQGNSA. The CDR3 sequence is 16 residues long. Deletions cut 0 bases from V and 0 bases from J, with 9 bases between. The CDR3 is CASSLASGTSNQPQHF. For the CDR3, the DNA is TGTGCCAGCAGCTTAGCAAGCGGGACTAGCAATCAGCCCCAGCATTTT.

This clone came up a few times. The rearrangement uses TRBV29-1 and TRBJ1-1; D unclear. V was clipped by 5 bases and J by 8 bases, with 12 bases between them. Germline assignment: CDR1 SQVTM and CDR2 ANQGSEA. The CDR3 totals 11 residues. CDR3 DNA sequence: TGCAGCGTTCACAGTTATATGGAAGCTTTCTTT. The encoded protein is CSVHSYMEAFF.

The V and J genes are TRBV5-1 and TRBJ1-6, with a possible D match to TRBD1 (5 bases). Germline CDR1 SGHRS, CDR2 YFSETQ. V gave up 0 bases and J gave up 6 bases, with 10 bases separating them. This CDR3 region has 15 residues. CDR3 residues: CASSLEGAPNSPLHF. CDR3 nucleotides: TGCGCCAGCAGCTTGGAAGGGGCGCCTAATTCACCCCTCCACTTT. Full variable domain (rest looked up from reference TRBV5-1 and TRBJ1-6): KAGVTQTPRYLIKTRGQQVTLSCSPISGHRSVSWYQQTPGQGLQFLFEYFSETQRNKGNFPGRFSGRQFSNSRSEMNVSTLELGDSALYLCASSLEGAPNSPLHFGNGTRLTVT.

This rearrangement joins TRBV5-4 to TRBJ2-3; no firm D call. The CDR3 covers 14 residues. Germline V gives CDR1 SGHNT, CDR2 YYREEE (reference sequence). V lost 2 bases and J 0 bases, leaving 7 bases between the germline ends. DNA of the CDR3: TGTGCCAGCAGCTTCATCACTAGCACAGATACGCAGTATTTT. Translating it yields CASSFITSTDTQYF.

The chain is built from TRBV5-6 and TRBJ1-5; a possible D gene is TRBD1 (5 bases). V was trimmed by 1 base and J by 1 base, leaving 15 bases between them. This CDR3 spans 17 amino acids. Germline loops: CDR1 SGHDT, CDR2 YYEEEE. CDR3: CASSLPQWGLSNQPQHF. CDR3 DNA: TGTGCCAGCAGCTTGCCGCAGTGGGGCCTGAGCAATCAGCCCCAGCATTTT.

The chain links TRBV9 to TRBJ2-3; D is ambiguous. The germline V and J ends were trimmed by 0 bases and 0 bases, with 5 bases remaining between them. The CDR3 is 14 residues long. Germline V gene sequence: CDR1 SGDLS, CDR2 YYNGEE. This chain's CDR3 is CASSVVSSTDTQYF. As DNA, the CDR3 is TGTGCCAGCAGCGTAGTTTCGAGCACAGATACGCAGTATTTT.

This clone showed up just once. This sequence joins TRBV6-5 and TRBJ2-7; TRBD2 might be the D (5 bases). CDR3 length: 15 amino acids. Germline CDR1 is MNHEY and CDR2 is SVGAGI. Trimming left V 3 bases short and J 0 bases short, with 12 bases between. Written as DNA, the CDR3 is TGTGCCAGCAGTTATTCCATAGCGAGCTCCTACGAGCAGTACTTC. It specifies CASSYSIASSYEQYF.

The chain uses TRBV20-1 and TRBJ1-4; D call uncertain. Trimming took 6 bases from V and 6 from J, leaving 8 bases between them. This CDR3 spans 11 amino acids. Germline CDR1 DFQATT, CDR2 SNEGSKA (reference sequence). CDR3 protein: CSARSYEKLFF. The CDR3 DNA reads TGCAGTGCGAGATCCTATGAAAAACTGTTTTTT.

The V and J genes are TRBV19 and TRBJ2-2; 8 bases match TRBD1. V trimming: 6 bases; J trimming: 5 bases; junction bases outside the gene matches: 2. CDR1 LNHDA and CDR2 SQIVND come from the germline V gene (reference sequence). CDR3 size: 13 residues. The CDR3 loop reads CASSGQGTGELFF. The CDR3 DNA sequence: TGTGCCAGTAGCGGACAGGGTACCGGGGAGCTGTTTTTT.

The V and J genes are TRBV16 and TRBJ1-2, with no clear D. V shed 4 bases and J shed 0 bases, with 21 bases lying between them. The CDR3 sequence is 18 residues long. The germline gives CDR1 KGHSY, CDR2 FQNENV. The CDR3 spells CASSRRFKGRIANYGYTF. The CDR3 DNA reads as TGTGCCAGCAGCCGCCGATTTAAGGGCCGGATAGCTAACTATGGCTACACCTTC. The entire variable domain, with the rest obtained from reference TRBV16 and TRBJ1-2, is as follows: GEEVAQTPKHLVRGEGQKAKLYCAPIKGHSYVFWYQQVLKNEFKFLISFQNENVFDETGMPKERFSAKCLPNSPCSLEIQATKLEDSAVYFCASSRRFKGRIANYGYTFGSGTRLTVV.

Written as DNA, the CDR3 is TGTGCCTGCCCTACTGGTCAGGGAGATTCACCCCTCCACTTT. It specifies CACPTGQGDSPLHF. V gene TRBV30 combines with J gene TRBJ1-6, with D possibly being TRBD1 (5 bases). The germline V gene has CDR1 GTSNPN and CDR2 SVGIG (reference sequence). CDR3 length: 14 amino acids. V lost 6 bases, J lost 8 bases, and 17 bases lay in between.

This chain connects TRBV30 to TRBJ1-3; possible D gene TRBD1, 5 bases. The CDR3 sequence is 13 residues long. Germline CDR1 GTSNPN, CDR2 SVGIG (reference sequence). V lost 5 bases and J 2 bases, leaving 10 bases between the germline ends. The CDR3 here is CAWAGGAGNTIYF. The CDR3 DNA sequence: TGTGCCTGGGCGGGAGGGGCTGGAAACACCATATATTTT.

The DNA of the CDR3 is TGTGCCAGCAGCGGTCAAGGGGGGGAGAGGAATTCACCCCTCCACTTT. As protein: CASSGQGGERNSPLHF. The V and J genes are TRBV7-9 and TRBJ1-6; TRBD1 might be the D (6 bases). The germline V gene encodes CDR1 SEHNR and CDR2 FQNEAQ (reference sequence). This CDR3 has 16 amino acids. The V gene lost 5 bases and the J gene lost 7 bases, with 18 bases spanning the gap.

The rearrangement uses TRBV7-2 and TRBJ1-1, with unresolved D. V was clipped by 0 bases and J by 5 bases, with 13 bases between them. Germline V gives CDR1 SGHTA, CDR2 FQGNSA. The CDR3 extends over 15 amino acids. The CDR3 is CASSLAWAGRTEAFF. CDR3 nucleotide sequence: TGTGCCAGCAGCTTAGCTTGGGCGGGGAGGACTGAAGCTTTCTTT.

The genes are TRBV3-1 (or the pseudogene TRBV3-2) and TRBJ1-3, with D unresolved. V was shortened by 1 base and J by 0 bases, with 4 bases between the two germline ends. Per germline, CDR1 LGHDT and CDR2 YNNKEL (reference sequence). This CDR3 contains 14 residues. CDR3 sequence: CASSQGLSGNTIYF. The CDR3 DNA sequence: TGTGCCAGCAGCCAAGGGCTCTCTGGAAACACCATATATTTT.

The J gene is TRBJ1-2, the V gene TRBV6-6; D gene unclear. The CDR3 is made up of 13 amino acids. CDR1 MNHNY and CDR2 SVGAGI come from the germline V gene (reference sequence). V dropped 7 bases and J dropped 3 bases, with 12 bases sitting between them. The CDR3 DNA reads as TGTGCCAGCACACCATCTGGGGACTATGGCTACACCTTC. Translated, it gives CASTPSGDYGYTF.

The chain carries TRBV10-3 and TRBJ1-1; 8 bases align to TRBD1. The V and J ends lost 5 bases and 4 bases, in that order; junction bases with no gene match: 3. From germline, CDR1 is ENHRY and CDR2 SYGVKD. This CDR3 is built from 13 residues. The CDR3 coding sequence is TGTGCCATCAGTACAGGGGGGAGCACTGAAGCTTTCTTT. The encoded protein is CAISTGGSTEAFF.

The chain couples TRBV19 to TRBJ2-7; TRBD1 is a possible D gene (7 bases). Germline V gives CDR1 LNHDA, CDR2 SQIVND (reference sequence). The CDR3 contains 16 residues. V lost 1 base and J 4 bases, leaving 17 bases between the germline ends. The DNA of the CDR3 is TGTGCCAGTAGTATAGTCGGAGGGGGCCAACGATACGAGCAGTACTTC. It translates to CASSIVGGGQRYEQYF.

This chain joins TRBV7-8 and TRBJ2-1; possibly TRBD1 for D (6 bases). The CDR3 extends over 15 amino acids. Between the trimmed V and J ends, which lost 3 bases and 1 base, there was a span of 10 bases. CDR1 and CDR2 from the germline V gene are SGHVS and FQNEAQ. The CDR3 DNA reads as TGTGCCAGCAGCTTCCTAGACAGGTCCTACAATGAGCAGTTCTTC. It is translated as CASSFLDRSYNEQFF.